These 19 T cell receptor beta chains were sequenced from one sample in a study of blood T cell repertoires in COVID-19. Sequencing was performed with immunoSEQ multiplex PCR; in TCRdb, only in-frame clones are kept and a portion is missing. This table has around 260,000 clones, around 82% appearing once. Sequencing was carried out using peripheral blood. The receptor set was obtained from a woman in her forties or fifties who had recovered from COVID-19.

This chain links TRBV19 with TRBJ1-2; D remains ambiguous. The CDR3 has 11 residues. The V gene lost 4 bases and the J gene lost 6 bases, with 6 bases spanning the gap. Germline loops: CDR1 LNHDA, CDR2 SQIVND (reference sequence). As DNA, the CDR3 is TGTGCCAGTAGTAACTTTAATGGCTACACCTTC. Translated: CASSNFNGYTF.

The chain has TRBV7-3 and TRBJ1-2, with 7 positions matching TRBD1. This CDR3 is 12 amino acids long. V gave up 6 bases and J gave up 14 bases; unmatched junction bases: 12. The germline V gene has CDR1 SGHTA and CDR2 FQGTGA. DNA of the CDR3: TGTGCCAGCAGTCCCCACGGGGGACAGCAGACCTTC. It yields the protein CASSPHGGQQTF.

The chain employs TRBV20-1 and TRBJ2-3, with 7 bases that match TRBD2. CDR3 size: 13 residues. The junction had 3 bases not matched to a gene; V was cut back by 3 bases and J by 3 bases. CDR1 DFQATT and CDR2 SNEGSKA come from the germline V gene (reference sequence). The CDR3 nucleotides read TGCAGTGCTAGTGGCGGGAGTACAGATACGCAGTATTTT. It specifies CSASGGSTDTQYF.

Only a few counts were recorded for this clone. Other DNA sequences within the sample encode an identical CDR3. The V and J genes are TRBV18 and TRBJ2-5; TRBD1 aligns across 8 bases. The CDR3 length is 14 residues. Germline trimming cut 3 bases from V and 5 bases from J; bases unmatched to any gene: 5. CDR1 and CDR2 from the germline V gene are KGHSH and LQKENI. In nucleotides, the CDR3 is TGTGCCAGCTCACCTCCAGGGGGCCTGGAGACCCAGTACTTC. Amino acids: CASSPPGGLETQYF.

CDR3 residues: CASSAGTSPYEQYF. CDR3 in DNA: TGTGCCAGCAGCGCCGGGACTTCTCCCTACGAGCAGTACTTC. The genes are TRBV5-6 and TRBJ2-7; a possible D gene is TRBD2 (6 bases). The germline V and J ends were trimmed by 4 bases and 2 bases, with 13 bases remaining between them. The CDR3 has 14 residues. Germline CDR1 is SGHDT and CDR2 is YYEEEE. The whole variable domain, remainder taken from reference TRBV5-6 and TRBJ2-7, is DAGVTQSPTHLIKTRGQQVTLRCSPKSGHDTVSWYQQALGQGPQFIFQYYEEEERQRGNFPDRFSGHQFPNYSSELNVNALLLGDSALYLCASSAGTSPYEQYFGPGTRLTVT.

This chain's CDR3 is CASSQDWTGTIGQFF. In DNA form, the CDR3 reads TGTGCCAGCAGCCAAGATTGGACAGGGACTATAGGGCAGTTCTTC. The chain links TRBV4-2 to TRBJ2-1, with D maybe TRBD1 (8 bases). Between the trimmed V and J ends, which lost 0 bases and 12 bases, there was a span of 18 bases. Germline V lookup: CDR1 LGHNA, CDR2 YNFKEQ. This CDR3 has 15 amino acids.

The chain links TRBV18 to TRBJ1-3, with D tentatively TRBD1 (6 bases). This CDR3 region has 16 residues. Germline CDR1 is KGHSH and CDR2 is LQKENI. The V end lost 3 bases, the J end lost 3 bases, and 15 bases lay between the germline ends. CDR3 nucleotide sequence: TGTGCCAGCTCACCCTCCGCGGGGGCGAATGGAAACACCATATATTTT. It specifies CASSPSAGANGNTIYF.

The rearrangement links TRBV6-6 to TRBJ1-4; D is perhaps TRBD1 (5 bases). CDR3 length: 15 amino acids. The germline V gene encodes CDR1 MNHNY and CDR2 SVGAGI (reference sequence). With 7 bases removed from V and 4 bases from J, the gap between germline ends came to 16 bases. This chain's CDR3 is CASTPGGEFNEKLFF. CDR3 sequence (DNA): TGTGCCAGCACCCCCGGGGGGGAGTTTAATGAAAAACTGTTTTTT.

The CDR3 nucleotides are TGTGCCAGCAGTTCCTATTCCAGCGGGAGCGTGAGGGAGCTGTTTTTT. Translating it yields CASSSYSSGSVRELFF. The chain is built from TRBV27 and TRBJ2-2, with TRBD2 matching over 8 bases. Trimming took 4 bases from V and 9 from J; bases not matched to a gene: 13. Germline V lookup: CDR1 MNHEY, CDR2 SMNVEV (reference sequence). The CDR3 spans 16 residues.

This clone was recorded many times. The chain uses TRBV5-4 and TRBJ1-1; tentative D call: TRBD1 (5 bases). Germline V gene lookup returns CDR1 SGHNT and CDR2 YYREEE (reference sequence). The CDR3 length is 14 residues. The V end lost 1 base, the J end lost 1 base, and 8 bases lay between the germline ends. CDR3 sequence (DNA): TGTGCCAGCAGCTTGTCCAGGGCGAACACTGAAGCTTTCTTT. Translation: CASSLSRANTEAFF.

The chain recombines TRBV28 with TRBJ2-3, with D unresolved. Germline-derived CDR1 and CDR2 are MDHEN and SYDVKM. The CDR3 sequence is 14 residues long. Trimming pared 0 bases from V and 1 base from J, leaving 5 bases between. The CDR3 region has the DNA TGTGCCAGCAGTTTATGGGCCGGCACAGATACGCAGTATTTT. This encodes CASSLWAGTDTQYF.

The chain carries TRBV5-6 and TRBJ2-2; a weak D match, TRBD1 (7 bases). V lost 4 bases and J lost 5, with 15 bases in between. This CDR3 has 15 residues. The germline V gene has CDR1 SGHDT and CDR2 YYEEEE. DNA of the CDR3: TGTGCCAGCAGCCCCACAGGGGCGGGGACCGGGGAGCTGTTTTTT. Amino acids: CASSPTGAGTGELFF.

V and J are TRBV9 and TRBJ2-2, with 7 positions matching TRBD2. With 2 bases clipped from V and 4 bases from J, the junction kept 8 bases outside the gene matches. Germline assignment: CDR1 SGDLS and CDR2 YYNGEE. The CDR3 is made up of 16 amino acids. CDR3 nucleotide sequence: TGTGCCAGCAGCGTGGGTACTGGGGGGGTCACCGGGGAGCTGTTTTTT. This gives the protein CASSVGTGGVTGELFF.

This clone has more than one count but fewer than ten. The genes are TRBV7-3 and TRBJ2-1; tentative D call: TRBD2 (6 bases). The CDR3 has 14 amino acids. Germline CDR1 SGHTA, CDR2 FQGTGA. Trimming shortened V by 2 bases and J by 8 bases, and 13 bases separated the two germline ends. The CDR3 sequence is CASSLGLAKDEQFF. The CDR3 DNA follows: TGTGCCAGCAGCTTAGGGCTAGCGAAGGATGAGCAGTTCTTC.

The chain uses TRBV6-5 and TRBJ1-2; TRBD1 aligns across 7 bases. Trimming removed 0 bases from V and 0 bases from J; junction bases left unmatched: 4. Germline loops: CDR1 MNHEY, CDR2 SVGAGI. This CDR3 comprises 16 residues. In DNA form, the CDR3 reads TGTGCCAGCAGTTACTCGGGGACAGCTTCTAACTATGGCTACACCTTC. It specifies CASSYSGTASNYGYTF.

There are a few counts of this clone. The chain links TRBV19 to TRBJ1-5; 8 nucleotides agree with TRBD1. V was clipped by 4 bases and J by 4 bases; unmatched bases: 9. CDR1 is LNHDA, CDR2 SQIVND, per germline (reference sequence). This CDR3 spans 16 amino acids. As DNA, the CDR3 is TGTGCCAGTAGTACCAGGGGGCTAGGTAAAAATCAGCCCCAGCATTTT. Residues: CASSTRGLGKNQPQHF.

The J gene is TRBJ1-6, the V gene TRBV7-6, with a weak D call TRBD1 (5 bases). Germline values: CDR1 SGHVS, CDR2 FNYEAQ. This CDR3 has 16 residues. With 5 bases removed from V and 10 bases from J, the gap between germline ends came to 21 bases. CDR3: CASSPNRRGRGSPLHF. The CDR3 DNA sequence: TGTGCCAGCAGCCCCAACAGGCGGGGCCGGGGGTCACCCCTCCACTTT.

The V and J genes are TRBV24-1 and TRBJ2-3; 7 bases fit TRBD1. Unmatched junction bases numbered 5, after V lost 9 bases and J lost 3 bases. From germline, CDR1 is KGHDR and CDR2 SFDVKD. The CDR3 sequence is 13 residues long. CDR3 nucleotides: TGTGCCACCCGAAGGGGGCCGACAGATACGCAGTATTTT. It codes for CATRRGPTDTQYF.

On this clone itself: Different DNA sequences within this sample yield the same CDR3. This rearrangement joins TRBV5-4 to TRBJ2-1, with 9 bases lining up with TRBD2. The V gene end was trimmed by 0 bases and the J gene end by 4 bases; junction bases not matched to a gene: 2. CDR1 is SGHNT and CDR2 is YYREEE in the germline V gene (reference sequence). The CDR3 is 15 amino acids. CDR3 sequence reads: CASSLGGGAYNEQFF. The CDR3, as DNA: TGTGCCAGCAGCTTGGGCGGGGGGGCATACAATGAGCAGTTCTTC.